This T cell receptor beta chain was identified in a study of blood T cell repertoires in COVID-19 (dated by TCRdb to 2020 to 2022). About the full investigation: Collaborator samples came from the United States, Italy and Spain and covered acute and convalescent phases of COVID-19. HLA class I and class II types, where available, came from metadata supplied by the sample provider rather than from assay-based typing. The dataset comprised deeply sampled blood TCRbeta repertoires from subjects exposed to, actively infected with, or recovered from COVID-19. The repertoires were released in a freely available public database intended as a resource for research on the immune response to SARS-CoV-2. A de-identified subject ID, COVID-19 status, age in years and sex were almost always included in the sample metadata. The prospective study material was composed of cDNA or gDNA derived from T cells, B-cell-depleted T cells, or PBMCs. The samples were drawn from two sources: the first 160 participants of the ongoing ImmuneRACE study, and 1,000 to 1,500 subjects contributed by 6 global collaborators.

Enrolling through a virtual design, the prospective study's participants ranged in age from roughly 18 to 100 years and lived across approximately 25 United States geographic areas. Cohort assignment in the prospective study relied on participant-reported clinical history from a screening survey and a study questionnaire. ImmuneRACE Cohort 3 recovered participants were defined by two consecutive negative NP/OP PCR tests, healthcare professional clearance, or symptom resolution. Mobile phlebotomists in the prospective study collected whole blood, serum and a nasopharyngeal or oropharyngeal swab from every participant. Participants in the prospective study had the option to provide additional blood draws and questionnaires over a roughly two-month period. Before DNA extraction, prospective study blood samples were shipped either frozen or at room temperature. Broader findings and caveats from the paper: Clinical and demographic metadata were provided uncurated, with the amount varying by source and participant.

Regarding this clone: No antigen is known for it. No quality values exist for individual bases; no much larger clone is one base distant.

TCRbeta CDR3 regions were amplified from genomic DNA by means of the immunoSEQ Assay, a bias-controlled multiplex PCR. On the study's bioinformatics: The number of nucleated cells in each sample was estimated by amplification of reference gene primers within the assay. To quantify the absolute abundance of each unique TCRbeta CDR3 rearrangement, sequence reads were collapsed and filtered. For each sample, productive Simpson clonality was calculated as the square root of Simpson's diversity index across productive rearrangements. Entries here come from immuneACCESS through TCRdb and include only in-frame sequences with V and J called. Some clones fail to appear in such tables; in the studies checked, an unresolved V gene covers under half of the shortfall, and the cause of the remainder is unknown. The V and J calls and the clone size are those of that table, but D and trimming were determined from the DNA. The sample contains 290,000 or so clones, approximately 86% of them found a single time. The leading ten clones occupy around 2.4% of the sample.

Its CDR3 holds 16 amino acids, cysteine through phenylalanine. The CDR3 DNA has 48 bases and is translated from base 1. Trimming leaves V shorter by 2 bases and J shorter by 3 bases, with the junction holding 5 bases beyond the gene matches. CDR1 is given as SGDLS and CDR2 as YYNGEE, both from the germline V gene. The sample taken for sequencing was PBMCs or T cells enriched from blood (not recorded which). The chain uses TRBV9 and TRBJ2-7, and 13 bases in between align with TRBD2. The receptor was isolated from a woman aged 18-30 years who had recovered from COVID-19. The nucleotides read TGTGCCAGCAGCGTCTCCGGACTAGCGGGGGTCTACGAGCAGTACTTC. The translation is CASSVSGLAGVYEQYF.